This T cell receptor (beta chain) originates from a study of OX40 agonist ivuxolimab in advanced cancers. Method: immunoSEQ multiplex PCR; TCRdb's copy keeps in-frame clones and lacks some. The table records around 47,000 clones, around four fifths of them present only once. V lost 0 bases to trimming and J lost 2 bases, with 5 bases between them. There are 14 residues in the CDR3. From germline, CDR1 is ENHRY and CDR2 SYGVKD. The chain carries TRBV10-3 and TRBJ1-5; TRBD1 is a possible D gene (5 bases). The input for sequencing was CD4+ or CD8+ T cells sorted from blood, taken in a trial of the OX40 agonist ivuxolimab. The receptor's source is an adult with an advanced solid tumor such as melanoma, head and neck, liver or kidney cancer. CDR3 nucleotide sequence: TGTGCCATCAGTGAGTCAGGGGGCAATCAGCCCCAGCATTTT. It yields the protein CAISESGGNQPQHF.